A selection of T cell receptor beta chains follows, all from one sample in a study of cytomegalovirus exposure and HLA in healthy donors. Generated by immunoSEQ multiplex PCR, the TCRdb table keeps only in-frame clones and is missing some. Of about 140,000 clones listed, approximately 80% are singletons. Specimen: PBMCs. The receptors here all came from a man between 18 and 35 years old in good health and CMV-seronegative. CDR3s leave out the opening cysteine and the closing phenylalanine or tryptophan.

>TRBV5-4|TRBJ1-1
ASSLTVNSEAF
>TRBV14|TRBJ2-1
ASSRLRSPNNEQF
>TRBV7-8|TRBJ2-5
ASRGQKETQY
>TRBV28|TRBJ2-3
ASSLQGRVADTQY
>TRBV11-3|TRBJ2-1
ASSLQGEVEQF
>TRBV7-3|TRBJ2-3
ASSSPGTSSYDTQY
>TRBV19|TRBJ1-2
ASRALSPAVGANYGYT
>TRBV5-1|TRBJ2-7
ASSVGLAGGDAHEQY
>TRBV25-1|TRBJ2-1
ASSSRALDEQF
>TRBV30|TRBJ2-1
AWSVSGTGRFSNEQF
>TRBV11-2|TRBJ2-5
ASSFGETQY
>TRBV9|TRBJ2-7
ASSVAGDAQY
>TRBV4-1|TRBJ2-1
ASSLVETGGASYNEQF
>TRBV5-4|TRBJ2-3
ASSQDSFTDTQY
>TRBV7-3|TRBJ1-6
ASSPQGQGNSPLH
>TRBV27|TRBJ2-1
ASSDRDNYNEQF
>TRBV27|TRBJ2-1
ASSLSPRREGLNEQF
>TRBV11-2|TRBJ2-3
ASSLAVHADTQY
>TRBV7-6|TRBJ2-1
ASSLGTDSSYNEQF
>TRBV18|TRBJ2-3
ASSPLSGGALDTQY
>TRBV6-5|TRBJ1-1
ASSYEGFTEAF
>TRBV27|TRBJ1-2
ASSLRSGGDGYT
>TRBV18|TRBJ1-2
ASSPRETGAAFYGYT
>TRBV4-1|TRBJ1-3
ASRPRDRESLSSGNTIY
>TRBV9|TRBJ1-1
ASSAGDTMNTEAF
>TRBV29-1|TRBJ1-4
SVEDGRDATNEKLF
>TRBV28|TRBJ1-5
ASTPGGADNQPQH
>TRBV11-2|TRBJ2-3
ASSFLDTQY
>TRBV4-1|TRBJ2-3
ASSQGGLAGGRDTQY
>TRBV29-1|TRBJ2-1
SHDRGSYNEQF
>TRBV2|TRBJ2-7
ASSGLGTSGRSYEQY
>TRBV4-1|TRBJ2-3
ASSLLRQTTINTDTQY
>TRBV29-1|TRBJ2-1
SVEITGVWNEQF
>TRBV19|TRBJ2-7
ASTPSRAGVHEQY
>TRBV6-6|TRBJ2-1
ASSYGPERSEQF
>TRBV7-9|TRBJ1-2
ASSPGSLYYGYT
>TRBV9|TRBJ2-1
ASSLAGGLGNEQF
>TRBV9|TRBJ2-3
ASSVDLRTGNYTDTQY
>TRBV7-9|TRBJ2-7
ASSLRGTGGDEQY
>TRBV7-3|TRBJ2-2
ASSFQGQITGELF
>TRBV11-2|TRBJ2-5
ASSFSGGLQETQY
>TRBV6-1|TRBJ2-3
ASSESTGTDTQY
>TRBV7-3|TRBJ2-7
ASSLTTSGMAREQY
>TRBV28|TRBJ2-3
ASRPPGVAGTDTQY
>TRBV7-3|TRBJ2-5
ASSLGLTGSAQY
>TRBV11-2|TRBJ2-3
ASNFSPGTGNTDTQY
>TRBV2|TRBJ2-7
ASGPVGAGNEQY
>TRBV11-3|TRBJ2-7
ASSLDTDRGPYEQY
>TRBV4-2|TRBJ2-2
ASSQDRGTGELF
>TRBV5-1|TRBJ2-7
ASSISPVSYEQY
>TRBV27|TRBJ2-7
ASSEDRATYEQY
>TRBV28|TRBJ2-1
ASTQNPNEQF
>TRBV25-1|TRBJ1-5
YSNQPQH
>TRBV5-6|TRBJ2-7
ASSLAAGVNEQY
>TRBV7-9|TRBJ1-2
SSSLDYDGYT
>TRBV6-1|TRBJ1-3
ASSEAFLSGNTIY
>TRBV19|TRBJ1-2
ASSLGQRGYT
>TRBV5-1|TRBJ2-7
ASSPPGQLLSYEQY
>TRBV9|TRBJ2-7
ASSVGDSHEQY
>TRBV20-1|TRBJ1-1
SANDYTEAF